Sequencing of this T cell receptor (beta chain) was carried out in a study of cytomegalovirus exposure and HLA in healthy donors. The wider study: For the roughly 390 genotyped donors, roughly 80% fell within the Caucasian-associated ancestry cluster. Notes on the study in general: Some V segments (TRBV6-2 and TRBV6-3 among them) were excluded as indistinguishable. Later analysis found that TCR beta chains associated with HLA were more clonally expanded than other, equally common chains. Earlier results showed most TCR beta V segments being productive about 87% or about 30% of the time.

Details on this clone: Its antigen is as yet unknown.

The CDR3 consists of 16 residues. Germline CDR1 is MDHEN and CDR2 is SYDVKM. Trimming removed 6 bases from V and 7 bases from J; junction bases left unmatched: 15. Primers included in the PCR were 60 Vbeta and 13 Jbeta primers. Some clones are missing from TCRdb's copy, which holds only in-frame ones; the method was immunoSEQ multiplex PCR. Of some 130,000 clones listed, about 80% are singletons. Sequencing input: PBMCs. This chain joins TRBV28 and TRBJ2-1; 7 bases are shared with TRBD2. The sequence came from a young man in good health and CMV-seronegative. The CDR3 reads CASSVPGGESRNEQFF. The CDR3 region has the DNA TGTGCCAGCAGCGTCCCTGGGGGGGAGTCTCGAAATGAGCAGTTCTTC.